The 8 T cell receptor beta chains reported below all come from one sample, sequenced in a study of Graves' ophthalmopathy and Graves' hyperthyroidism. Amplified TCR beta CDR3 regions were obtained using RNA transcripts as template. First-round RT-PCR with HTBI primers preceded a second-round multiplex PCR. In TCRdb, the multiplex PCR reads were re-called with MiXCR into one record per CDR3 protein. The table records hundreds of thousands of distinct CDR3 sequences, 20% to 25% of them present only once. The sequenced material came from peripheral blood. These receptors were obtained from a young woman with stable Graves' hyperthyroidism. Some clones in this sample may be carry-over from other donors' samples.

This chain uses TRBV12-5 with TRBJ1-6; TRBD1 agrees at 8 bases. V lost 0 bases to trimming and J lost 6 bases; unmatched junction nucleotides: 4. This CDR3 spans 16 amino acids. The germline V gene encodes CDR1 LGHNT and CDR2 FRNRAP. DNA for the CDR3: TGTGCTAGTGGTTTGGTAACAGGGGGTGGTAATTCACCCCTCCACTTT. As protein: CASGLVTGGGNSPLHF. Supplemented by reference TRBV12-5 and TRBJ1-6, the full variable domain reads DARVTQTPRHKVTEMGQEVTMRCQPILGHNTVFWYRQTMMQGLELLAYFRNRAPLDDSGMPKDRFSAEMPDATLATLKIQPSEPRDSAVYFCASGLVTGGGNSPLHFGNGTRLTVT.

This clonotype was picked up many times. The V call is TRBV27, the J call TRBJ1-2; 8 bases are shared with TRBD1. V lost 2 bases, J lost 6 bases, and 11 bases stayed unmatched. Per germline, CDR1 MNHEY and CDR2 SMNVEV (reference sequence). This CDR3 contains 16 residues. CDR3 region: CASSLTRTGQANGYTF. The CDR3 nucleotides read TGTGCCAGCAGTTTAACTCGGACGGGACAGGCGAATGGCTACACCTTC.

The V call is TRBV7-2, the J call TRBJ2-2, with 8 bases fitting TRBD2. Germline loops: CDR1 SGHTA, CDR2 FQGNSA. The CDR3 loop spans 13 amino acids. The CDR3 reads CVAGTRVGGELFF. CDR3 DNA sequence: TGTGTCGCCGGGACTAGGGTTGGCGGGGAGCTGTTTTTT.

This clonotype has only a few counts. The CDR3 loop reads CASSRDRGLSYNSPLHF. The DNA for the CDR3 is TGTGCCAGTAGCCGCGACAGGGGGCTGTCCTATAATTCACCCCTCCACTTT. This sequence joins TRBV19 and TRBJ1-6; 10 bases are a match to TRBD1. The CDR3 runs to 17 residues. The germline CDR1 and CDR2 sequences are LNHDA and SQIVND (reference sequence). V dropped 6 bases and J dropped 1; count of bases not matched to a gene: 6.

This chain uses TRBV29-1 with TRBJ1-6; D is uncertain. V gave up 6 bases and J gave up 4 bases, with 10 bases separating them. Germline CDR1 is SQVTM and CDR2 is ANQGSEA. The CDR3 runs to 13 residues. Here the CDR3 DNA reads TGCAGCGTCCGACATAATTATAATTCACCCCTCCACTTT. Translated: CSVRHNYNSPLHF.

The chain links TRBV4-1 to TRBJ2-7; 7 positions match TRBD2. The CDR3 totals 17 residues. The V gene's germline CDR1 is MGHRA and CDR2 YSYEKL. The V gene end was trimmed by 0 bases and the J gene end by 2 bases; junction bases not matched to a gene: 10. The DNA of the CDR3 is TGCGCCAGCAGCCAAGAACAGCCTAGCGGAAACCCCTACGAGCAGTACTTC. Encoded protein: CASSQEQPSGNPYEQYF.

This clonotype was detected ten times or more. The chain combines TRBV11-2 with TRBJ2-7, with no clear D. V shed 0 bases and J shed 0 bases, with 9 bases lying between them. This CDR3 has 15 residues. Germline CDR1 and CDR2: SGHAT and FQNNGV. CDR3 sequence (DNA): TGTGCCAGCAGCTTAGATCCGGGCAGCTCCTACGAGCAGTACTTC. Its protein is CASSLDPGSSYEQYF.

This clonotype has a count of ten or more. The chain links TRBV20-1 to TRBJ1-1; TRBD1 agrees at 7 bases. Germline V gives CDR1 DFQATT, CDR2 SNEGSKA (reference sequence). The CDR3 has 14 amino acids. The CDR3 sequence: CRPGQGERNTEAFF. CDR3 DNA: TGCAGGCCGGGGCAGGGGGAGAGGAACACTGAAGCTTTCTTT.